This T cell receptor (beta chain) was captured by sequencing in a study of identical twins. Study-wide results and limits: Sharing of beta out-of-frame sequences by twins showed a weaker excess.

The sample holds a few counts of this clonotype. Its antigen is currently unknown. V lost 5 bases and J lost 6; bases outside the gene matches: 3. Germline loops: CDR1 MNHEY, CDR2 SMNVEV (reference sequence). The length of the CDR3 is 13 residues. Using its own MiXCR run on the 5' RACE reads, TCRdb lists one record per CDR3 protein. The data contain more than 600,000 distinct CDR3 sequences, 15% to 20% of them seen just once; the ten biggest clones take up around 12%. In addition, the sample was reused for a study of T cells expressing NK-cell markers. That work states: Just one sequenced donor of eight was HCMV-seronegative, while seven were seropositive. Researchers report these clonotypes also headed the CD3+CD56-NKG2C+ fraction in a few donors. The study did not resolve the HCMV specificity of expanded NKG2C+ T cell clones.

The sample comprised PBMCs. The chain recombines TRBV27 with TRBJ2-2; 7 nucleotides align to TRBD1. This clonotype was sampled from a woman aged 18-35 years in good health. The CDR3 DNA reads TGTGCCAGCAGTCAGACAGGGTCCGGGGAGCTGTTTTTT. This gives the protein CASSQTGSGELFF.